The 25 T cell receptor beta chains below come from one sample, sequenced in a study of T-cell reconstitution after alpha-beta-depleted transplantation in children (dated by TCRdb to between 2015 and 2016). Preparation of the library involved PCR. Sequenced on an Illumina HiSeq 2500. Molecular barcoding was employed in the preparation of TCR libraries, with unique molecular identifiers being used to normalize TCRbeta repertoire quantification. In-frame beta chains were kept once TCRdb had trimmed the public reads at Q25 with fastp and called clones with MiXCR. Identical CDR3 protein sequences are pooled into one entry, listed with their most common genes and DNA. This sample holds hundreds of thousands of distinct CDR3 sequences; around 11% were observed only once. Of the sample, roughly 2.6% is held by the ten largest clones. This sample comprised PBMCs from the stem cell graft donor, obtained from the stem cell graft. The source is a human donor who donated a stem cell graft to a child with acute lymphoblastic leukemia.

This clonotype was picked up many times. This chain connects TRBV4-3 to TRBJ2-1; possible D gene TRBD2, 5 bases. CDR3 length: 15 residues. Looked up from germline, CDR1 is LGHNA and CDR2 is YSLEER. Deletions cut 0 bases from V and 5 bases from J, with 11 bases between. CDR3 loop: CASSQDGRGNNEQFF. The DNA of the CDR3 is TGCGCCAGCAGCCAAGATGGAAGAGGGAACAATGAGCAGTTCTTC.

The table lists this clonotype with many counts. V is TRBV20-1 and J is TRBJ2-7, with D perhaps assigned TRBD1 or TRBD2 (6 bases each). The germline V gene encodes CDR1 DFQATT and CDR2 SNEGSKA (reference sequence). The CDR3 is 18 amino acids. V lost 3 bases, J lost 0 bases, and 24 bases lay in between. CDR3 DNA sequence: TGCAGTGCTAGTGAGAGGGGGGCGCGAAGTATTAGCTCCTACGAGCAGTACTTC. It codes for CSASERGARSISSYEQYF.

Ten or more counts support this clonotype. The gene calls are TRBV6-5 and TRBJ1-2; D remains ambiguous. CDR1 and CDR2 from the germline V gene are MNHEY and SVGAGI. This CDR3 region has 13 residues. V lost 0 bases to trimming and J lost 0 bases, with 2 bases between them. The CDR3 DNA reads TGTGCCAGCAGTTACTCGCCTAACTATGGCTACACCTTC. Its protein is CASSYSPNYGYTF.

This clonotype occurred many times. Here the CDR3 reads CSARDRGGGNTEAFF. For the CDR3, the DNA is TGCAGTGCTAGAGATAGAGGGGGCGGTAACACTGAAGCTTTCTTT. The chain joins TRBV20-1 to TRBJ1-1; 7 bases map to TRBD1. This CDR3 has 15 residues. Germline V gene lookup returns CDR1 DFQATT and CDR2 SNEGSKA (reference sequence). The J segment lost 2 bases and the V segment lost 0 bases, leaving 6 bases of the junction unmatched.

This clonotype was recorded at least ten times. V usage is TRBV5-4 and J usage is TRBJ1-3; no definite D call. The V gene lost 3 bases and the J gene lost 0 bases, with 10 bases spanning the gap. Germline CDR1 is SGHNT and CDR2 is YYREEE (reference sequence). CDR3 length: 15 amino acids. The CDR3, as DNA: TGTGCCAGCAGCTCGGGAATAGGCTCTGGAAACACCATATATTTT. This gives the protein CASSSGIGSGNTIYF.

The chain has TRBV18 and TRBJ1-3, with 7 bases aligning to TRBD1. Germline V gene lookup returns CDR1 KGHSH and CDR2 LQKENI. J gave up 1 base and V 2 bases, and 8 bases lay outside the gene matches. There are 17 residues in the CDR3. The DNA for the CDR3 is TGTGCCAGCTCACCAACCAGGGGGACCCGATCTGGAAACACCATATATTTT. Amino acids: CASSPTRGTRSGNTIYF.

This clonotype was observed many times. This chain links TRBV6-5 with TRBJ2-5; D unclear. CDR1 is MNHEY and CDR2 is SVGAGI in the germline V gene. This CDR3 is 15 amino acids long. The V end lost 0 bases, the J end lost 2 bases, and 10 bases lay between the germline ends. Here the CDR3 reads CASSYSLAEQETQYF. CDR3 sequence (DNA): TGTGCCAGCAGTTACTCATTAGCTGAACAAGAGACCCAGTACTTC.

This clonotype turned up a few times. The genes are TRBV7-9 and TRBJ2-3; D is unclear. CDR1 is SEHNR and CDR2 is FQNEAQ in the germline V gene (reference sequence). Trimming cost V 5 bases and J 0 bases, with 15 bases left between them. There are 16 residues in the CDR3. The CDR3 DNA follows: TGTGCCAGCAGCCCCCCCCCGACCACTAGCACAGATACGCAGTATTTT. Translating it yields CASSPPPTTSTDTQYF.

Concerning this clonotype: A much bigger clone sits one base away, suggesting this may be a read error. The chain links TRBV27 to TRBJ1-2; no clear D gene. The germline CDR1 and CDR2 sequences are MNHEY and SMNVEV (reference sequence). The CDR3 covers 14 residues. The DNA of the CDR3 is TGTGCCAGCAGTTTTCTGGACGGGAGGTATGGCTACCCCTTC. Protein sequence: CASSFLDGRYGYPF.

This clonotype was seen repeatedly, ten times or more. The V gene is TRBV3-1, the J gene TRBJ2-1; D unresolved. The CDR3 extends over 13 amino acids. V was clipped by 0 bases and J by 7 bases, with 7 bases between them. Germline V gives CDR1 LGHDT, CDR2 YNNKEL (reference sequence). The CDR3 region has the DNA TGTGCCAGCAGCCAAGATCTCCTTAATGAGCAGTTCTTC. Translating gives CASSQDLLNEQFF.

This clonotype was observed many times. The V gene is TRBV28, the J gene TRBJ2-4; D is perhaps TRBD1 (5 bases). The CDR3 totals 13 residues. The V end lost 10 bases, the J end lost 2 bases, and 12 bases lay between the germline ends. Germline V gives CDR1 MDHEN, CDR2 SYDVKM. The CDR3 spells CATTTVSKNIQYF. The CDR3 DNA is TGTGCCACTACGACAGTATCCAAAAACATTCAGTACTTC.

This clonotype occurred many times. This chain links TRBV20-1 with TRBJ1-5, with 8 bases fitting TRBD1. V dropped 0 bases and J dropped 4; count of bases not matched to a gene: 8. The CDR3 totals 16 residues. Per germline, CDR1 DFQATT and CDR2 SNEGSKA (reference sequence). The CDR3 nucleotides read TGCAGTGCTAGAGACTGGGGACAGGCTGGTAATCAGCCCCAGCATTTT. It codes for CSARDWGQAGNQPQHF.

CDR3 nucleotide sequence: TGTGCCAGCTCACCACCTCAGCGGGAGGGCCTCAATGAGCAGTTCTTC. The encoded protein is CASSPPQREGLNEQFF. The chain links TRBV18 to TRBJ2-1; 10 nucleotides agree with TRBD2. Germline CDR1 KGHSH, CDR2 LQKENI. The length of the CDR3 is 16 residues. The V segment lost 0 bases and the J segment 6 bases; nucleotides outside the gene matches: 5.

The rearrangement joins TRBV10-3 to TRBJ2-3; 9 bases agree with TRBD1. V was clipped by 4 bases and J by 5 bases; unmatched bases: 4. From germline, CDR1 is ENHRY and CDR2 SYGVKD. This CDR3 comprises 14 residues. In DNA, the CDR3 is TGTGCCATCAGTGCCGGGACAGGGATAGATACGCAGTATTTT. Its translation: CAISAGTGIDTQYF.

This clonotype was seen many times. J is TRBJ2-6 and V is TRBV20-1; 11 bases are a match to TRBD1. The germline V gene encodes CDR1 DFQATT and CDR2 SNEGSKA (reference sequence). The length of the CDR3 is 15 residues. Unmatched junction bases numbered 3, after V lost 6 bases and J lost 2 bases. The CDR3 region is CSAPDRGPGANVLTF. The CDR3 DNA reads TGCAGTGCCCCGGACAGGGGGCCTGGGGCCAACGTCCTGACTTTC.

This clonotype was seen a few times. The chain has TRBV10-2 and TRBJ2-7, with D unclear. Germline CDR1 is WSHSY and CDR2 is SAAADI. CDR3 length: 13 residues. V was trimmed by 6 bases and J by 2 bases, leaving 11 bases between them. The CDR3 sequence: CASRDGLTYEQYF. CDR3 sequence (DNA): TGCGCCAGCAGGGACGGTTTAACCTACGAGCAGTACTTC.

This clonotype was detected ten times or more. V is TRBV7-9 and J is TRBJ1-2; 7 bases agree with TRBD1. This CDR3 is 17 amino acids long. Germline CDR1 reads SEHNR; CDR2 reads FQNEAQ (reference sequence). Losses at the gene ends were 5 bases for V and 5 bases for J; bases not matched to a gene: 17. CDR3 DNA sequence: TGTGCCAGCAGCAAAAGCCCTAAACCTGGGACAGCTTATGGCTACACCTTC. Protein sequence: CASSKSPKPGTAYGYTF.

This clonotype was seen at least ten times. This chain joins TRBV5-6 and TRBJ1-2; 8 bases match TRBD1. V was pared by 4 bases and J by 4 bases, with 21 bases of the junction left unmatched. Per the germline V gene, CDR1 is SGHDT and CDR2 is YYEEEE. There are 19 residues in the CDR3. CDR3 protein: CASSPVAVRQGTDFYGYTF. CDR3 nucleotide sequence: TGTGCCAGCAGCCCTGTTGCTGTACGACAGGGGACCGATTTCTATGGCTACACCTTC.

This clonotype showed up many times. The chain links TRBV24-1 to TRBJ2-1; D gene uncertain. The germline V and J ends were trimmed by 1 base and 5 bases, with 8 bases remaining between them. This CDR3 has 14 residues. From germline, CDR1 is KGHDR and CDR2 SFDVKD. This CDR3 is CATSDLGRDNEQFF. CDR3 DNA sequence: TGTGCCACCAGTGATTTAGGAAGGGACAATGAGCAGTTCTTC.

This clonotype was counted many times. V and J are TRBV15 and TRBJ2-7; 7 nucleotides align to TRBD2. The CDR3 length is 12 residues. Looked up from germline, CDR1 is LNHNV and CDR2 is YYDKDF (reference sequence). V lost 8 bases, J lost 0 bases, and 1 base stayed unmatched. The CDR3 protein is CATRDYSYEQYF. CDR3 nucleotides: TGTGCCACCCGGGACTACTCCTACGAGCAGTACTTC.

This clonotype was seen at least ten times. J is TRBJ1-2 and V is TRBV16, with D hard to call. V lost 0 bases and J 8 bases, leaving 1 base between the germline ends. The length of the CDR3 is 10 residues. CDR1 and CDR2 (germline): KGHSY, FQNENV. For the CDR3, the DNA is TGTGCCAGCAGCCAATCCGGCTACACCTTC. Protein: CASSQSGYTF.

This clonotype appeared many times. The J gene is TRBJ2-5, the V gene TRBV7-8; 7 bases match TRBD1. The germline V gene encodes CDR1 SGHVS and CDR2 FQNEAQ. V shed 5 bases, J shed 5 bases, and the junction held 14 bases outside the gene matches. The CDR3 covers 16 residues. This CDR3 is CASSLRQGLPGETQYF. CDR3 DNA: TGTGCCAGCAGCCTAAGACAGGGATTACCGGGGGAGACCCAGTACTTC.

Concerning this clonotype: This sequence may be a read error, since a much larger clone differs from it by one base. V is TRBV5-1 and J is TRBJ2-1, with D perhaps matching TRBD1 (5 bases). Germline assignment: CDR1 SGHRS and CDR2 YFSETQ. Deletions cut 9 bases from V and 1 base from J, with 17 bases between. This CDR3 spans 15 amino acids. Here the CDR3 reads CANKSLQGSYNEQFF. CDR3 coding DNA: TGCGCCAACAAAAGTCTTCAGGGTTCCTACAATGAGCAGTTCTTC.

This sequence joins TRBV11-1 and TRBJ2-6; D ambiguous. V was pared by 2 bases and J by 2 bases, with 16 bases between. This CDR3 contains 18 residues. Germline V gene sequence: CDR1 SGHAT, CDR2 FQDESV (reference sequence). The CDR3 DNA reads TGTGCCAGCAGCTTAAATAGGTCCCCGACAACTGGGGCCAACGTCCTGACTTTC. Amino acids: CASSLNRSPTTGANVLTF. Full variable domain (rest looked up from reference TRBV11-1 and TRBJ2-6): EAEVAQSPRYKITEKSQAVAFWCDPISGHATLYWYRQILGQGPELLVQFQDESVVDDSQLPKDRFSAERLKGVDSTLKIQPAELGDSAMYLCASSLNRSPTTGANVLTFGAGSRLTVL.

This clonotype was recorded many times. V usage is TRBV20-1 and J usage is TRBJ1-1, with D hard to call. Germline V lookup: CDR1 DFQATT, CDR2 SNEGSKA (reference sequence). The V end lost 6 bases, the J end lost 4 bases, and 15 bases lay between the germline ends. The CDR3 contains 13 residues. In nucleotides, the CDR3 is TGCAGTGCCACAAGCGTAGCGGCCACTGAAGCTTTCTTT. Protein: CSATSVAATEAFF.